This T cell receptor beta chain stems from a study of PD-L1 blockade in urothelial cancer. Time point defined: peripheral blood 6 weeks after treatment start. V gave up 4 bases and J gave up 0 bases, with 11 bases separating them. CDR1 and CDR2 from the germline V gene are SEHNR and FQNEAQ (reference sequence). The CDR3 extends over 15 amino acids. Assay: immunoSEQ multiplex PCR; the TCRdb copy retains only in-frame clones and omits some. There are roughly 51,000 clones in the sample; about 85% occur only once, and 1.5% to 2% lies in the top ten. The material sequenced was PBMCs, taken around atezolizumab (anti-PD-L1) treatment. V usage is TRBV7-9 and J usage is TRBJ2-3, with D perhaps matching TRBD2 (5 bases). The sequence was obtained from a man in his fifties or sixties with urothelial cancer. The CDR3 here is CASSSRGWSTDTQYF. Written as DNA, the CDR3 is TGTGCCAGCAGCTCGAGAGGGTGGAGCACAGATACGCAGTATTTT.